This TCR beta chain was found in a study of blood T cells in healthy people across ages. Points from the study as a whole: In long-lived donors, naive CD4+ cell counts and diversity exceeded those of aged donors. A roughly linear age-dependent decrease characterized TCR beta diversity per million T cells.

V was pared by 3 bases and J by 6 bases, with 12 bases between. This CDR3 contains 14 residues. Germline V CDR1 and CDR2: SGHDT, YYEEEE. For the second PCR, which ran for 7 to 11 cycles, a sample-barcoded 5' primer and a J-beta primer mix were used. TCRdb passed the 5' RACE reads through MiXCR, listing each CDR3 protein once. The table records about 1 million distinct CDR3 sequences, roughly a quarter of them present only once. With respect to this clonotype: The antigen remains undetermined.

This sample also belongs to another study, concerning T cells of mothers and their children. That publication notes: The whole RNA yield was converted to cDNA, around 1.5 ug per 15 ul. Pairs that are related and pairs that are unrelated have TCR recombination output shaped similarly by thymic selection.

The specimen sequenced was blood. This chain connects TRBV5-6 to TRBJ2-2; perhaps TRBD1 as D (6 bases). This clonotype originated in a girl aged 2-10 years in good health. The CDR3 region is CASSSTGLAGELFF. The CDR3 nucleotides read TGTGCCAGCAGCTCGACAGGTCTGGCCGGGGAGCTGTTTTTT.